This entry lists 2 T cell receptor beta chains sequenced from one sample in a study of vaccination effects on CD4 cells after COVID-19. Their antigen targets remain unknown. Viral peptide pool expansion of antigen-specific CD4+ T cells preceded sequencing in the ViraFEST assay. Subsequent to a culture period of around 10 days, CD4+ T cells were isolated. Participants were vaccinated with two doses of either the BNT162b2 or mRNA-1273 vaccine. Using immunoSEQ multiplex PCR, the repertoire was profiled, and TCRdb retains in-frame clones only, with some absent. The sample holds nearly 30,000 clones, 74% seen once. Sequencing used CD4+ T cells from PBMCs cultured with HCoV-OC43 spike peptides, obtained after COVID-19 vaccination. The subset: HCoV-OC43 spike overlapping peptide pool stimulation. These receptors came from a human donor who received a COVID-19 vaccine.

The genes are TRBV7-8 and TRBJ2-1; no firm D call. The germline V gene encodes CDR1 SGHVS and CDR2 FQNEAQ. CDR3 length: 17 amino acids. The V end lost 1 base, the J end lost 4 bases, and 17 bases lay between the germline ends. DNA of the CDR3: TGTGCCAGCAGCTTAGGGGGAAGGGCTCCCGAGTACAATGAGCAGTTCTTC. Residues: CASSLGGRAPEYNEQFF.

This chain joins TRBV28 and TRBJ1-2; D gene unclear. Trimming took off 6 bases at V and 6 bases at J, with 14 bases between the two ends. Germline values: CDR1 MDHEN, CDR2 SYDVKM. CDR3 length: 13 residues. CDR3 sequence reads: CASRPDPSDGYTF. DNA for the CDR3: TGTGCCAGCAGGCCCGACCCTTCCGATGGCTACACCTTC.